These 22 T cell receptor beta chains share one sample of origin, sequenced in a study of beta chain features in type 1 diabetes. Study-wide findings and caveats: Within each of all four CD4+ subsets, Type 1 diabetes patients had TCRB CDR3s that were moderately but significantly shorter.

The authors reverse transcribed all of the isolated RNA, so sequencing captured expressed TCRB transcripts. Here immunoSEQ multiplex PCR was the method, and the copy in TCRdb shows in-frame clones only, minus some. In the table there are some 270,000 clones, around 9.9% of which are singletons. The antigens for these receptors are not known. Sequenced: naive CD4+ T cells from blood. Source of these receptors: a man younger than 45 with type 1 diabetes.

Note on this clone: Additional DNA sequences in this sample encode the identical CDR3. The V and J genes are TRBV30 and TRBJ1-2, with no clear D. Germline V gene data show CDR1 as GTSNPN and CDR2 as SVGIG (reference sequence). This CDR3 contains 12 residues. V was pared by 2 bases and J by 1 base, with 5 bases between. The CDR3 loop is CAWSSGNYGYTF. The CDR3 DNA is TGTGCCTGGAGTTCGGGTAACTATGGCTACACCTTC.

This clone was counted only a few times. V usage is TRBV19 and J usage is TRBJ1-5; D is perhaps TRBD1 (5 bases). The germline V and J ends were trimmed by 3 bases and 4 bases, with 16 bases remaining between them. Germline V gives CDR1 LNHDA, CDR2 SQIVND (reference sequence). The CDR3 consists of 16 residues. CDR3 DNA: TGTGCCAGTAGTATCCCTTATACAGACAGAAATCAGCCCCAGCATTTT. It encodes CASSIPYTDRNQPQHF. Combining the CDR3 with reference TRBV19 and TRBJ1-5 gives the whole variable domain DGGITQSPKYLFRKEGQNVTLSCEQNLNHDAMYWYRQDPGQGLRLIYYSQIVNDFQKGDIAEGYSVSREKKESFPLTVTSAQKNPTAFYLCASSIPYTDRNQPQHFGDGTRLSIL.

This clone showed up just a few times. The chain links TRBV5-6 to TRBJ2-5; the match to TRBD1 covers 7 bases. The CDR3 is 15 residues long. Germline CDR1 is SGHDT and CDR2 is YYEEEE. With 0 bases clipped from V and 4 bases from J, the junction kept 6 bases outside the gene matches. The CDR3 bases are TGTGCCAGCAGCTTGGTAATTGGGGACAGAGAGACCCAGTACTTC. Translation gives CASSLVIGDRETQYF.

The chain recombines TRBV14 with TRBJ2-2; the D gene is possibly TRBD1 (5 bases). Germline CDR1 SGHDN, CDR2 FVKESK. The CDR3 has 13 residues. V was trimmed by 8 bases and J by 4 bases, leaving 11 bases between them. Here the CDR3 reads CASSGRVTGELFF. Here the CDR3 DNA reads TGTGCCAGCTCTGGCAGGGTCACCGGGGAGCTGTTTTTT.

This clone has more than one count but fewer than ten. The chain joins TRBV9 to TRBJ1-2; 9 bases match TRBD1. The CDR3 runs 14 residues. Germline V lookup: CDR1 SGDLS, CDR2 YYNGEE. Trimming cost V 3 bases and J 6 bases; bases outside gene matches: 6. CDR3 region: CASSDPRDRDGYTF. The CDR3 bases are TGTGCCAGCAGCGACCCCAGGGACAGGGATGGCTACACCTTC.

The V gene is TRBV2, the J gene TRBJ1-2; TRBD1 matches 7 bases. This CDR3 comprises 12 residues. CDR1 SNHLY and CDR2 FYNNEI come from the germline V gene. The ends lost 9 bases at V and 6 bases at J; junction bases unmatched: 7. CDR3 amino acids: CARGQPADGYTF. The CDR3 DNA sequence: TGTGCCAGGGGACAGCCGGCGGATGGCTACACCTTC.

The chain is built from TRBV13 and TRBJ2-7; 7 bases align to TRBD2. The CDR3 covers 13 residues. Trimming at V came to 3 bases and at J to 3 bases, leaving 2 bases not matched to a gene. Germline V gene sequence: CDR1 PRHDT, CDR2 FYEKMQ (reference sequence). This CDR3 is CASSFGRNYEQYF. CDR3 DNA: TGTGCCAGCAGCTTCGGGAGGAACTACGAGCAGTACTTC.

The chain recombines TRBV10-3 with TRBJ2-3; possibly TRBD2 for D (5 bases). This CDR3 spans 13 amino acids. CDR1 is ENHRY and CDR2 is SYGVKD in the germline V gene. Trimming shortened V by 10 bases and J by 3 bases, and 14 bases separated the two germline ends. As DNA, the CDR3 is TGTGCCACCACGGCGGGTGGGACAGATACGCAGTATTTT. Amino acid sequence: CATTAGGTDTQYF.

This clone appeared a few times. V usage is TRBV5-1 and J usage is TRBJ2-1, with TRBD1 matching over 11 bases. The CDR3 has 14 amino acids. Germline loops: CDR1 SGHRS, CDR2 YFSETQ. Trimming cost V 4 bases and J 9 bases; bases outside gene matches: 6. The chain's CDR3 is CASSIGQGAGEQFF. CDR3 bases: TGCGCCAGCAGCATCGGACAGGGGGCTGGTGAGCAGTTCTTC.

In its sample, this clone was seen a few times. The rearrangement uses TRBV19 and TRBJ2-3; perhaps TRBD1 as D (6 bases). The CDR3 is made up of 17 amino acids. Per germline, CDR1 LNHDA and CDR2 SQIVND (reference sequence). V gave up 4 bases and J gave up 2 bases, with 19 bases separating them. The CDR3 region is CASSTRGQSLHTDTQYF. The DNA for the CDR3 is TGTGCCAGTAGTACCCGCGGACAGTCCCTTCACACAGATACGCAGTATTTT.

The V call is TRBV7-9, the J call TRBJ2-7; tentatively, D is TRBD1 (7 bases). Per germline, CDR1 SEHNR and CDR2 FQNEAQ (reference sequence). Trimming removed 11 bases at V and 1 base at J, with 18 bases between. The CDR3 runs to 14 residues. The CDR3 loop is CAGQTAGGSYEQYF. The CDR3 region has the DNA TGTGCCGGCCAAACAGCAGGGGGGTCCTACGAGCAGTACTTC.

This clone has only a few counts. Here the CDR3 reads CASSFLYGYTF. DNA of the CDR3: TGTGCCAGCAGTTTCCTCTATGGCTACACCTTC. The gene calls are TRBV28 and TRBJ1-2; D gene ambiguous. This CDR3 is 11 amino acids long. The germline V gene encodes CDR1 MDHEN and CDR2 SYDVKM. V was trimmed by 3 bases and J by 4 bases, leaving 3 bases between them.

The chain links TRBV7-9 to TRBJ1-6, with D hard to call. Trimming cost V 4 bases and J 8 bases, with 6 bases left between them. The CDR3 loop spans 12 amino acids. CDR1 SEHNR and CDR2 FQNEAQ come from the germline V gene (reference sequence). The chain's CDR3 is CASSYADSPLHF. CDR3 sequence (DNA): TGTGCCAGCAGCTACGCGGATTCACCCCTCCACTTT.

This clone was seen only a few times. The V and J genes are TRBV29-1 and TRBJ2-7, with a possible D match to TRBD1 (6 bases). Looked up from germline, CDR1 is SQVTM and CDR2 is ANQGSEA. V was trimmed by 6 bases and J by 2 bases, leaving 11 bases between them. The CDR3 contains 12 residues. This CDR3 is CSVAAGAYEQYF. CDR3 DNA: TGCAGCGTCGCCGCAGGGGCCTACGAGCAGTACTTC.

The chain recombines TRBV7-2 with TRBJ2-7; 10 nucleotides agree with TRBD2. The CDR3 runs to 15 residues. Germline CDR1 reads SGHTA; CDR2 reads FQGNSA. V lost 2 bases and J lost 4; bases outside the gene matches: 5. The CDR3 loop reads CASSLSGGASYEQYF. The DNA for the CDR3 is TGTGCCAGCAGCTTAAGCGGGGGGGCCTCTTACGAGCAGTACTTC.

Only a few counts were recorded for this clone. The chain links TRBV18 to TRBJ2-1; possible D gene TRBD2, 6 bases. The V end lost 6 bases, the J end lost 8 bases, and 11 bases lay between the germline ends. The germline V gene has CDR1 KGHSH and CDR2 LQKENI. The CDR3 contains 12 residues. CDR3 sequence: CASSLLAYEQFF. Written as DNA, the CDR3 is TGTGCCAGCTCGCTCCTAGCGTATGAGCAGTTCTTC. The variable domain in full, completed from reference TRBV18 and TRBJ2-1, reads NAGVMQNPRHLVRRRGQEARLRCSPMKGHSHVYWYRQLPEEGLKFMVYLQKENIIDESGMPKERFSAEFPKEGPSILRIQQVVRGDSAAYFCASSLLAYEQFFGPGTRLTVL.

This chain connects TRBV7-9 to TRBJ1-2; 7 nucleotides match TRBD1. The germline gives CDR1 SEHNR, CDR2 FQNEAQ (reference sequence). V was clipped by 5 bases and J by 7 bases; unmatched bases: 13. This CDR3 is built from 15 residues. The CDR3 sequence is CASSPSTGKSGGYTF. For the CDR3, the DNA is TGTGCCAGCAGCCCCTCGACAGGGAAAAGTGGTGGCTACACCTTC. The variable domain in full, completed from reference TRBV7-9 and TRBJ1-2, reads DTGVSQNPRHKITKRGQNVTFRCDPISEHNRLYWYRQTLGQGPEFLTYFQNEAQLEKSRLLSDRFSAERPKGSFSTLEIQRTEQGDSAMYLCASSPSTGKSGGYTFGSGTRLTVV.

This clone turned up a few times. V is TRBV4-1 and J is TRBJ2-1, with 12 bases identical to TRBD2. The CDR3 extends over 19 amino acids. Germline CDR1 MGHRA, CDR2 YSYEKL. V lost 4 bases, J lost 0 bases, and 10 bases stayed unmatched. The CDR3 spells CASSLYGTSGPDSYNEQFF. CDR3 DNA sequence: TGCGCCAGCAGCCTTTACGGGACTAGCGGGCCGGACTCCTACAATGAGCAGTTCTTC.

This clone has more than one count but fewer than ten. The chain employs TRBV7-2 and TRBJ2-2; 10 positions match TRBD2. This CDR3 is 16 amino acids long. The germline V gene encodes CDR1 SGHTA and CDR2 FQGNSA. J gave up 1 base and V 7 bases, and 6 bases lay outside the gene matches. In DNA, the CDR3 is TGTGCCAGCACCGTAGCGGGGGGTCGGAACACCGGGGAGCTGTTTTTT. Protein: CASTVAGGRNTGELFF.

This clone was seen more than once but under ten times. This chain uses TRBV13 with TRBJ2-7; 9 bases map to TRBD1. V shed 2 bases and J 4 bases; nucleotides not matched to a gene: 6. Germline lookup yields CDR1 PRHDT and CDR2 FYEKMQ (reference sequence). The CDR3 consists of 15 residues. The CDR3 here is CASSLSGTGLYEQYF. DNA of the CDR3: TGTGCCAGCAGCTTATCCGGGACAGGGCTGTACGAGCAGTACTTC.

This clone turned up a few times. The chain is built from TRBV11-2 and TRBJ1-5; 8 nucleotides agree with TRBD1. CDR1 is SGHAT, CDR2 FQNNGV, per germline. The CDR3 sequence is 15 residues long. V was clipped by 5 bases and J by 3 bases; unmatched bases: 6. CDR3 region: CASSPGTGHNQPQHF. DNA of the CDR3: TGTGCCAGCAGCCCGGGGACAGGCCACAATCAGCCCCAGCATTTT. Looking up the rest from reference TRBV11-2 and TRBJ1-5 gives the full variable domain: EAGVAQSPRYKIIEKRQSVAFWCNPISGHATLYWYQQILGQGPKLLIQFQNNGVVDDSQLPKDRFSAERLKGVDSTLKIQPAKLEDSAVYLCASSPGTGHNQPQHFGDGTRLSIL.

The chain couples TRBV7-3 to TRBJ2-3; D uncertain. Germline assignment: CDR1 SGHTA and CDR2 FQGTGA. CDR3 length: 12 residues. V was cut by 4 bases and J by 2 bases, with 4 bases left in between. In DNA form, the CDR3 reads TGTGCCAGCAGCTCCTCCACAGATACGCAGTATTTT. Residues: CASSSSTDTQYF.